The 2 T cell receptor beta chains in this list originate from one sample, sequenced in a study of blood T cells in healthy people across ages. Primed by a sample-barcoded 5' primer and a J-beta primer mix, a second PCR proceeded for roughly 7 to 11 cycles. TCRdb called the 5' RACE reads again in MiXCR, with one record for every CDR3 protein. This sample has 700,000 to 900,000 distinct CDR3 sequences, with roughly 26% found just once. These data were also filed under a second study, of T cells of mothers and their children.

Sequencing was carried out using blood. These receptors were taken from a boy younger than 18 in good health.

CDR3 bases: TGCGCCAGCAGTAGAATTCAGGGATCATATGGCTACACCTTC. Translating it yields CASSRIQGSYGYTF. The chain carries TRBV4-1 and TRBJ1-2; D is possibly TRBD1 (5 bases). V lost 6 bases, J lost 5 bases, and 16 bases lay in between. The CDR3 runs to 14 residues. Germline CDR1 is MGHRA and CDR2 is YSYEKL.

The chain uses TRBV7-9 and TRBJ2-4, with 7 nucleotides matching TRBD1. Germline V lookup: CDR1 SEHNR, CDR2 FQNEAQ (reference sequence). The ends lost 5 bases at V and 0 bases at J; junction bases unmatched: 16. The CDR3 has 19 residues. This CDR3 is CASSMGQMVGSLAKNIQYF. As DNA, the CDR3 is TGTGCCAGCAGCATGGGACAGATGGTCGGAAGCCTAGCCAAAAACATTCAGTACTTC.